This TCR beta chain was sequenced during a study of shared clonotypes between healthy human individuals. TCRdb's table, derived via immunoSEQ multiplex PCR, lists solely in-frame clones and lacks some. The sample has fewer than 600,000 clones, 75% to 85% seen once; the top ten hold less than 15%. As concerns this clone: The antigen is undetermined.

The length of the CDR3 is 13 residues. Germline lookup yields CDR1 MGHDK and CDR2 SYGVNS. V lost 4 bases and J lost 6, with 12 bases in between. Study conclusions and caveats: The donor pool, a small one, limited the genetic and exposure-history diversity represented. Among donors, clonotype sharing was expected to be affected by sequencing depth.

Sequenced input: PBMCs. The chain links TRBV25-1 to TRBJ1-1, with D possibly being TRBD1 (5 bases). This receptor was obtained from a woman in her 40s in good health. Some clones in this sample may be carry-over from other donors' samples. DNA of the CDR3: TGTGCCAGCAGTGGCCAGGGAGAGGCTGAAGCTTTCTTT. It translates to CASSGQGEAEAFF.